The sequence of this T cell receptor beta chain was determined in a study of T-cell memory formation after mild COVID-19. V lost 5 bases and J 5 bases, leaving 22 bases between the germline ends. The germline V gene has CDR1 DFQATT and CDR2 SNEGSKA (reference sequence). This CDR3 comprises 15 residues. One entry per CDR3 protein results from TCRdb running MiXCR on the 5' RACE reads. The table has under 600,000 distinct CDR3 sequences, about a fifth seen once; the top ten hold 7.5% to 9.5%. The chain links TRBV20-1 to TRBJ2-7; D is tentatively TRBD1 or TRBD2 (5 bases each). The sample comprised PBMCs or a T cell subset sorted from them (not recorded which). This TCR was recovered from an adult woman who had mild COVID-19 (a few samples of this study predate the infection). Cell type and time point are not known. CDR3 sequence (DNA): TGCAGTGCTGAGAAAGTAGGGACCGACAGCCACGAGCAGTACTTC. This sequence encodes CSAEKVGTDSHEQYF.